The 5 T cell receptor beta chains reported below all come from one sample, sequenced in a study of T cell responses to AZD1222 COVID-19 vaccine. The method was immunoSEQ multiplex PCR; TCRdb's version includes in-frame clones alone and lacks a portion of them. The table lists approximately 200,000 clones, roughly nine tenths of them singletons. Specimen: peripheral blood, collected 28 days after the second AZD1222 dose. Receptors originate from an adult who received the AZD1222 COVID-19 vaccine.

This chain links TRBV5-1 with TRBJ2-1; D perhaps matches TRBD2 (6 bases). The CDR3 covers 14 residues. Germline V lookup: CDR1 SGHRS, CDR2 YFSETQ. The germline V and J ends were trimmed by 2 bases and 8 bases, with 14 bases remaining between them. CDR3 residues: CASSFAGGPDEQFF. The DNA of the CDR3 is TGCGCCAGCAGCTTTGCTGGAGGGCCGGATGAGCAGTTCTTC.

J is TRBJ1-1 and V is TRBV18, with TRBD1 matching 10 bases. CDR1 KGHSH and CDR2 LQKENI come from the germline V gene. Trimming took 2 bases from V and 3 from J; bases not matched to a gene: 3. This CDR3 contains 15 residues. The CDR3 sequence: CASSPGTGVYTEAFF. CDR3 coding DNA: TGTGCCAGCTCACCAGGGACAGGGGTTTACACTGAAGCTTTCTTT.

CDR3 bases: TGTGCCAGCAAGGGCAGCAGGGGCTCGTTGGGCTACACCTTC. Its protein is CASKGSRGSLGYTF. The genes are TRBV2 and TRBJ1-2, with D possibly matching TRBD1 (6 bases). The V end was cut by 7 bases, the J end by 8 bases, with 20 bases between. This CDR3 is 14 amino acids long. From germline, CDR1 is SNHLY and CDR2 FYNNEI.

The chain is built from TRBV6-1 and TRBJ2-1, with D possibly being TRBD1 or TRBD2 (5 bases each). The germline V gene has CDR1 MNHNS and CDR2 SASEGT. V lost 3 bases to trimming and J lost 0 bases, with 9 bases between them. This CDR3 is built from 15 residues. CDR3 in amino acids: CASSEGVSSYNEQFF. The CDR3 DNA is TGTGCCAGCAGTGAGGGGGTGAGCTCCTACAATGAGCAGTTCTTC.

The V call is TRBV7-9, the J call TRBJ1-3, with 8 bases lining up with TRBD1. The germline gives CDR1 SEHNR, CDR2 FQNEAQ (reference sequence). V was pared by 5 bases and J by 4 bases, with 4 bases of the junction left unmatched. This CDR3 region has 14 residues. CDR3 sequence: CASSRTGTGNTIYF. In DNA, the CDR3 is TGTGCCAGCAGCCGGACAGGGACAGGAAACACCATATATTTT.